This TCR beta chain was found in a study of long-term antiretroviral therapy in people with HIV. Participants who had HIV were, without exception, treated in the United States. An immunoSEQ assay, version v3.0, was performed at survey level. Sequenced by immunoSEQ multiplex PCR; TCRdb stores in-frame clones only, minus some. The sample includes 7,000 or so clones, approximately 76% of them seen just once. The J segment lost 1 base and the V segment lost 3 bases, leaving 1 base of the junction unmatched. The CDR3 length is 15 residues. Germline V gene data show CDR1 as LNHDA and CDR2 as SQIVND (reference sequence).

The rearrangement joins TRBV19 to TRBJ2-5, with 11 bases lining up with TRBD2. The source of this sequence is a man between 35 and 55 years old with HIV. The material sequenced was unsorted PBMCs, taken 0.2 years after starting antiretroviral therapy. The CDR3 nucleotides read TGTGCCAGTAGTATCCTAGCGGGGGGCCAAGAGACCCAGTACTTC. Translated, it gives CASSILAGGQETQYF.